This is a list of T cell receptor beta chains from one sample in a study of identifying expanded T cells in peripheral blood. Sequencing used immunoSEQ multiplex PCR; TCRdb keeps in-frame clones, though not all of them. The sample has around 78,000 clones, roughly four fifths seen once; the top ten hold 18%. Input material: blood. All receptors derive from a person between 18 and 75 years old in good health. The CDR3 runs from the conserved cysteine through the conserved F or W. D genes are given only for firm matches. The size entry is marked missing in some rows and otherwise reads once, few, many or a size class.

CDR3,DNA,D,J,V,size
CASSLGALAGGLNEQYF,TGCGCCAGCAGCTTGGGGGCTCTAGCGGGAGGATTGAACGAGCAGTACTTC,TRBD2,TRBJ2-7,TRBV5-1,NA
CASSQDFNYEQYF,TGCGCCAGCAGCCAAGACTTTAATTACGAGCAGTACTTC,NA,TRBJ2-7,TRBV4-1,once
CASGPGLAGHEQFF,TGTGCCAGCGGCCCGGGACTAGCGGGACATGAGCAGTTCTTC,TRBD2,TRBJ2-1,TRBV7-2,NA
CATSRRTSGSYEQFF,TGTGCCACCAGCAGGCGGACTAGCGGGAGTTATGAGCAGTTCTTC,TRBD2,TRBJ2-1,TRBV15,once
CASSGTSGDNEQFF,TGTGCCAGCTCAGGCACCTCGGGGGATAATGAGCAGTTCTTC,NA,TRBJ2-1,TRBV18,NA
CSVGVYNEQFF,TGCAGCGTTGGGGTGTACAATGAGCAGTTCTTC,NA,TRBJ2-1,TRBV29-1,NA
CASSFRGENTQYF,TGTGCCAGCAGTTTCCGGGGGGAGAATACGCAGTATTTT,TRBD2,TRBJ2-3,TRBV27,once
CASSQDSYEQYF,TGTGCCAGCAGTCAGGACAGCTACGAGCAGTACTTC,NA,TRBJ2-7,TRBV11-2,NA
CASRGTGATEAFF,TGTGCCAGCAGGGGGACAGGGGCCACTGAAGCTTTCTTT,TRBD1,TRBJ1-1,TRBV6-5,few
CASSLVVSGKSEQYF,TGTGCCAGCAGCTTAGTCGTTAGCGGGAAGAGTGAGCAGTACTTC,TRBD2,TRBJ2-7,TRBV11-1,once
CASSQETVYTEAFF,TGCGCCAGCAGCCAAGAAACAGTCTACACTGAAGCTTTCTTT,NA,TRBJ1-1,TRBV4-1,NA
CASRSWTGDPDTQYF,TGTGCAAGTCGCTCCTGGACAGGGGACCCAGATACGCAGTATTTT,NA,TRBJ2-3,TRBV12-2,NA
CASSLSGGPTEAFF,TGTGCCAGCAGTTTAAGCGGGGGGCCCACTGAAGCTTTCTTT,NA,TRBJ1-1,TRBV6-5,NA
CASSEVLLAGPSTDTQYF,TGTGCCAGCAGTGAAGTCTTACTAGCGGGTCCTAGCACAGATACGCAGTATTTT,TRBD2,TRBJ2-3,TRBV6-1,NA
CASSQRQGMDTQYF,TGTGCCAGCAGTCAACGACAGGGTATGGATACGCAGTATTTT,TRBD1,TRBJ2-3,TRBV28,NA
CASSAPGTTIYEQYF,TGTGCCAGCAGCGCCCCCGGGACTACCATCTACGAGCAGTACTTC,TRBD2,TRBJ2-7,TRBV7-2,NA
CASSLYVGTLNYGYTF,TGTGCCAGCAGTTTATACGTAGGGACCCTAAACTATGGCTACACCTTC,NA,TRBJ1-2,TRBV28,NA
CASSLGDPGAYEQYF,TGTGCCAGCAGCTTGGGGGACCCGGGGGCCTACGAGCAGTACTTC,NA,TRBJ2-7,TRBV7-2,NA
CASTYLGSGGGWETQYF,TGTGCCAGCACCTACTTGGGTAGCGGGGGCGGATGGGAGACCCAGTACTTC,TRBD2,TRBJ2-5,TRBV27,NA
CSVAQLNTGELFF,TGCAGCGTTGCGCAGCTGAACACCGGGGAGCTGTTTTTT,NA,TRBJ2-2,TRBV29-1,NA
CASSVGSYEQYF,TGTGCCAGCAGCGTAGGGTCCTACGAGCAGTACTTC,NA,TRBJ2-7,TRBV7-2,once
CASSTRRGDYNEQFF,TGTGCCAGCAGCACCCGGCGGGGAGACTACAATGAGCAGTTCTTC,NA,TRBJ2-1,TRBV7-2,NA
CASSPLADYEQYF,TGTGCCAGCAGCCCCCTAGCGGACTACGAGCAGTACTTC,TRBD2,TRBJ2-7,TRBV7-6,NA
CASSLSYYEQYF,TGTGCCAGCAGCTTAAGCTACTACGAGCAGTACTTC,NA,TRBJ2-7,TRBV7-9,few
CASSYRVLTEAFF,TGTGCCAGCAGTTACAGGGTTCTAACTGAAGCTTTCTTT,NA,TRBJ1-1,TRBV28,NA
CASSPFGRGGKNIQYF,TGTGCCAGCAGTCCATTTGGCAGGGGGGGAAAAAACATTCAGTACTTC,NA,TRBJ2-4,TRBV28,few
CASSQDIGAGITVFNFNEQFF,TGTGCCAGCAGCCAAGATATAGGGGCTGGGATAACGGTGTTTAATTTCAATGAGCAGTTCTTC,NA,TRBJ2-1,TRBV14,NA
CSVEWQAETQYF,TGCAGCGTTGAATGGCAAGCGGAGACCCAGTACTTC,NA,TRBJ2-5,TRBV29-1,NA
CASGGYGELFF,TGTGCCAGCGGGGGGTACGGGGAGCTGTTTTTT,NA,TRBJ2-2,TRBV6-5,NA
CASSLDPLGTDTQYF,TGTGCCAGCAGTTTGGATCCCCTGGGAACAGATACGCAGTATTTT,NA,TRBJ2-3,TRBV27,few
CASSSDKNNEQFF,TGTGCCAGCAGTTCGGACAAAAACAATGAGCAGTTCTTC,NA,TRBJ2-1,TRBV27,NA
CASSLDQGQGNGYTF,TGTGCCAGCAGCTTAGACCAGGGACAGGGAAATGGCTACACCTTC,TRBD1,TRBJ1-2,TRBV7-2,NA
CASSSRTGGGEQYF,TGTGCCAGTAGTAGCCGGACAGGGGGAGGCGAGCAGTACTTC,TRBD1,TRBJ2-7,TRBV19,NA
CASSPQQARFDEQFF,TGTGCCAGCAGCCCCCAGCAAGCCCGGTTCGATGAGCAGTTCTTC,NA,TRBJ2-1,TRBV7-3,once
CASSTVGMNTEAFF,TGTGCCAGCTCAACGGTAGGGATGAACACTGAAGCTTTCTTT,NA,TRBJ1-1,TRBV18,NA
CSVKDRGSTDTQYF,TGCAGCGTTAAGGACAGGGGAAGCACAGATACGCAGTATTTT,TRBD1,TRBJ2-3,TRBV29-1,NA